The entry that follows covers one TCR beta chain sequence. V lost 1 base to trimming and J lost 4 bases, with 13 bases between them. Germline V lookup: CDR1 SGHVS, CDR2 FNYEAQ. This CDR3 has 15 residues. Sequencing templates came from extracted RNA that was reverse transcribed into cDNA. Produced via immunoSEQ multiplex PCR; TCRdb's table is partial and in-frame only. Of 150,000 to 200,000 clones detected, less than 70% appear once; the ten largest clones hold 14%. The data belong to a study of CD8+ T cells in alopecia areata. Treatment in this sample: oral pan-JAK inhibitor, 5-10 mg twice daily. Material: CD4+ T cells sorted from blood, obtained at week 24, from a patient treated with tofacitinib. This chain links TRBV7-6 with TRBJ1-2, with D hard to call. The TCR was taken from a human donor with alopecia areata. The CDR3 reads CASSLGVAGPYGYTF. DNA of the CDR3: TGTGCCAGCAGCTTAGGGGTCGCAGGCCCCTATGGCTACACCTTC.